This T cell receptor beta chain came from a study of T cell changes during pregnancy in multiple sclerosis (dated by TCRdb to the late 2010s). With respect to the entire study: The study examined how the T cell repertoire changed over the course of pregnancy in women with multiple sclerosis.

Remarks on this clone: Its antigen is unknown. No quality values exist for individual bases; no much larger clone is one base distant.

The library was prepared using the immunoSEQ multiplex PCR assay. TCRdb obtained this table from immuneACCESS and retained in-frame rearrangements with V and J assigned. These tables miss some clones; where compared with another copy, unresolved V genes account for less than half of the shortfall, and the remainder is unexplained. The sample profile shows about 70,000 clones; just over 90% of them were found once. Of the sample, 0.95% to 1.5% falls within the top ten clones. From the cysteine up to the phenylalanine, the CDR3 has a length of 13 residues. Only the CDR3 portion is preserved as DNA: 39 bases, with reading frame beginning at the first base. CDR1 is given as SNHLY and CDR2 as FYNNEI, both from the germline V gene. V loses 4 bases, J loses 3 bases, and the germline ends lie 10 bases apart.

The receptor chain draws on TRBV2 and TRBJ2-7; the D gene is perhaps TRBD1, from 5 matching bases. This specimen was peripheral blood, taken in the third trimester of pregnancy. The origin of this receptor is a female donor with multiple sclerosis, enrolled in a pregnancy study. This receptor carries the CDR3 CASSGRQGYEQYF. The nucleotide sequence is TGTGCCAGCAGTGGGCGGCAGGGCTACGAGCAGTACTTC.